This is a list of T cell receptor beta chains from one sample in a study of cytomegalovirus exposure and HLA in healthy donors. The table came from immunoSEQ multiplex PCR; TCRdb's copy has only in-frame clones and leaves some out. The profile shows around 150,000 clones, 61% of them singletons. Sequencing used PBMCs. The receptors shown here come from a male donor in good health and CMV-seronegative. Both conserved end residues are part of each CDR3. D genes are given only for firm matches. Clone size is not always given. Where it is, it says once, few, many or a class for expanded clones.

D gene	clone size	V gene	J gene	CDR3 protein	CDR3 DNA
TRBD2	NA	TRBV6-5	TRBJ2-1	CASSRTSGASGEQFF	TGTGCCAGCAGTCGGACTAGCGGGGCGTCGGGTGAGCAGTTCTTC
NA	NA	TRBV28	TRBJ1-2	CASSIQTNGYTF	TGTGCCAGCAGTATACAAACTAATGGCTACACCTTC
TRBD1	NA	TRBV10-2	TRBJ1-2	CASGTGLYYGYTF	TGCGCCAGCGGGACAGGGTTATACTATGGCTACACCTTC
NA	NA	TRBV5-6	TRBJ2-1	CASSLGGPLPNEQFF	TGTGCCAGCAGCTTGGGGGGGCCGCTGCCCAATGAGCAGTTCTTC
NA	NA	TRBV25-1	TRBJ2-3	CASSWTLTDTQYF	TGTGCCAGCAGTTGGACACTCACAGATACGCAGTATTTT
NA	NA	TRBV28	TRBJ2-7	CASSLGTLAGVDYEQYF	TGTGCCAGCAGTTTAGGCACTCTCGCAGGGGTGGACTACGAGCAGTACTTC
TRBD1	NA	TRBV2	TRBJ1-2	CASSPGQGDYGYTF	TGTGCCAGCAGTCCCGGACAGGGAGACTATGGCTACACCTTC
TRBD1	NA	TRBV5-1	TRBJ1-4	CASSLGTGVAPEKLFF	TGCGCCAGCAGCTTGGGGACAGGGGTCGCCCCCGAAAAACTGTTTTTT
NA	NA	TRBV13	TRBJ1-3	CASSLAGRGYLSGNTIYF	TGTGCCAGCAGCTTAGCGGGCAGAGGGTATTTATCTGGAAACACCATATATTTT
TRBD1	NA	TRBV5-6	TRBJ1-1	CASSFQTGGTEAFF	TGTGCCAGCAGCTTCCAAACAGGGGGCACTGAAGCTTTCTTT
NA	NA	TRBV2	TRBJ1-1	CASSEAFRAEAFF	TGTGCCAGCAGTGAAGCGTTTCGCGCTGAAGCTTTCTTT
NA	once	TRBV19	TRBJ2-2	CASSIADTGELFF	TGTGCCAGTAGTATAGCTGACACCGGGGAGCTGTTTTTT
NA	once	TRBV19	TRBJ2-7	CASSIEGATPYEQYF	TGTGCCAGTAGTATAGAAGGGGCCACCCCGTACGAGCAGTACTTC
NA	once	TRBV13	TRBJ1-2	CASSLEDGRGGDGYTF	TGTGCCAGCAGCTTAGAAGACGGGCGGGGTGGAGATGGCTACACCTTC
NA	NA	TRBV28	TRBJ2-7	CATSGLAYEQYF	TGTGCCACCTCAGGGTTGGCGTACGAGCAGTACTTC
TRBD1	few	TRBV5-1	TRBJ1-4	CASSPDRVGEKLFF	TGCGCCAGCAGCCCAGACAGGGTGGGGGAAAAACTGTTTTTT
TRBD2	few	TRBV7-3	TRBJ2-3	CASSPGGALDTQYF	TGTGCCAGCAGCCCGGGGGGGGCATTAGATACGCAGTATTTT
TRBD2	NA	TRBV6-4	TRBJ2-3	CASSSGGDLSTDTQYF	TGTGCCAGCAGTAGCGGGGGCGACCTTAGCACAGATACGCAGTATTTT
NA	NA	TRBV7-2	TRBJ2-2	CASSPQGTGELFF	TGTGCCAGCAGCCCACAGGGAACCGGGGAGCTGTTTTTT
NA	few	TRBV19	TRBJ1-5	CASSILPFGSQPQHF	TGTGCCAGTAGTATACTTCCCTTTGGTAGTCAGCCCCAGCATTTT
TRBD1	few	TRBV27	TRBJ1-6	CASSFLKQGASPLHF	TGTGCCAGCAGTTTTTTAAAACAGGGGGCTTCACCCCTCCACTTT
NA	NA	TRBV19	TRBJ1-2	CASTGVYGYTF	TGTGCCAGTACGGGGGTTTATGGCTACACCTTC
TRBD1	few	TRBV6-1	TRBJ2-7	CASRRRDRTYEQYF	TGTGCCAGCAGGCGCCGGGACAGGACCTACGAGCAGTACTTC
NA	NA	TRBV5-1	TRBJ2-1	CASSLGHSSYNEQFF	TGCGCCAGCAGCTTGGGACACAGCTCCTACAATGAGCAGTTCTTC
NA	few	TRBV30	TRBJ1-2	CAWGTGGGGYTF	TGTGCCTGGGGGACGGGGGGCGGTGGCTACACCTTC
NA	NA	TRBV27	TRBJ1-5	CASSLQGIGRPQHF	TGTGCCAGCAGTCTGCAGGGAATTGGGCGGCCCCAGCATTTT
TRBD1	NA	TRBV4-2	TRBJ1-4	CASSQDEDREDEKLFF	TGTGCCAGCAGCCAAGACGAGGACAGGGAGGACGAAAAACTGTTTTTT
TRBD1	NA	TRBV7-9	TRBJ1-6	CASRGDSNSPLHF	TGTGCCAGCAGGGGGGACAGTAATTCACCCCTCCACTTT
NA	NA	TRBV9	TRBJ1-3	CASSVASSGNTIYF	TGTGCCAGCAGCGTAGCCAGCTCTGGAAACACCATATATTTT
NA	NA	TRBV5-6	TRBJ2-5	CASSSPGGVRETQYF	TGTGCCAGCAGCTCCCCCGGGGGAGTTCGAGAGACCCAGTACTTC
NA	NA	TRBV5-1	TRBJ2-2	CASSFSGTANTGELFF	TGCGCCAGCAGCTTTAGCGGGACAGCGAACACCGGGGAGCTGTTTTTT
NA	NA	TRBV9	TRBJ2-7	CASSVVSGSYEQYF	TGTGCCAGCAGCGTAGTTTCAGGTTCCTACGAGCAGTACTTC
NA	many	TRBV5-5	TRBJ1-1	CASSLTGDTEAFF	TGTGCCAGCAGCTTGACAGGCGACACTGAAGCTTTCTTT
TRBD1	NA	TRBV28	TRBJ1-5	CASRTGAQRHSNQPQHF	TGTGCCAGCCGGACAGGGGCCCAAAGACATAGCAATCAGCCCCAGCATTTT
NA	NA	TRBV27	TRBJ2-6	CASSFISGANVLTF	TGTGCCAGCAGTTTCATCTCTGGGGCCAACGTCCTGACTTTC
TRBD1	NA	TRBV13	TRBJ1-2	CASSPRTGDSYGYTF	TGTGCCAGCAGCCCCCGGACAGGGGACAGCTATGGCTACACCTTC
TRBD1	NA	TRBV19	TRBJ2-7	CASDDRGGEQYF	TGTGCCAGCGACGACAGGGGGGGGGAGCAGTACTTC
TRBD1	NA	TRBV19	TRBJ1-6	CASSIQGQGVAWDSPLHF	TGTGCCAGTAGTATCCAGGGACAGGGGGTCGCATGGGATTCACCCCTCCACTTT
NA	NA	TRBV2	TRBJ1-4	CASRDSGRVNEKLFF	TGTGCCAGCAGGGATTCAGGGAGGGTGAATGAAAAACTGTTTTTT
TRBD1	NA	TRBV25-1	TRBJ1-2	CASSAEPQGNYGYPF	TGTGCCAGCAGTGCCGAACCACAGGGGAACTATGGCTACCCCTTC
TRBD1	NA	TRBV19	TRBJ1-1	CASTVGQGTVEAFF	TGTGCCAGTACCGTTGGACAGGGCACGGTCGAAGCTTTCTTT
TRBD2	NA	TRBV6-5	TRBJ2-7	CASSYGGGVGEQYF	TGTGCCAGCAGTTACGGCGGGGGGGTGGGAGAGCAGTACTTC
TRBD1	few	TRBV4-3	TRBJ2-1	CASSQARDRNNEQFF	TGCGCCAGCAGCCAAGCTAGGGACAGGAACAATGAGCAGTTCTTC
NA	NA	TRBV5-4	TRBJ1-4	CASSLRNEKLFF	TGTGCCAGCAGCTTGCGTAATGAAAAACTGTTTTTT
TRBD1	NA	TRBV6-1	TRBJ1-5	CASIKRDSSNQPQHF	TGTGCCAGCATTAAAAGGGACAGTAGCAATCAGCCCCAGCATTTT
TRBD1	NA	TRBV27	TRBJ1-5	CASSLWGTAGQPQHF	TGTGCCAGCAGTTTATGGGGGACAGCTGGACAGCCCCAGCATTTT
TRBD2	NA	TRBV9	TRBJ2-3	CASSTRSGTSTDTQYF	TGTGCCAGCAGCACACGTAGCGGGACTAGCACAGATACGCAGTATTTT
NA	NA	TRBV9	TRBJ2-5	CASSVEGDLWETQYF	TGTGCCAGCAGCGTAGAAGGGGACTTGTGGGAGACCCAGTACTTC
NA	NA	TRBV6-5	TRBJ1-2	CASSYSNRVEGGYTF	TGTGCCAGCAGTTACTCGAACAGGGTCGAGGGTGGCTACACCTTC
TRBD1	few	TRBV5-1	TRBJ1-2	CASSHRTGDQFGYTF	TGCGCCAGCAGCCACCGGACAGGGGATCAATTCGGCTACACCTTC
NA	NA	TRBV9	TRBJ1-2	CASSSWGSTNYGYTF	TGTGCCAGCAGTTCCTGGGGCAGTACTAACTATGGCTACACCTTC
NA	few	TRBV7-9	TRBJ2-7	CASSNDRSDPTYEQYF	TGTGCCAGCAGCAACGACAGGTCTGACCCAACCTACGAGCAGTACTTC
NA	NA	TRBV15	TRBJ2-4	CATSRDRISRNIQYF	TGTGCCACCAGCAGAGATCGGATTAGCAGAAACATTCAGTACTTC
NA	NA	TRBV5-1	TRBJ1-3	CASSLETRGAGNTIYF	TGCGCCAGCAGCTTGGAGACCCGGGGGGCTGGAAACACCATATATTTT
NA	NA	TRBV7-2	TRBJ1-1	CASSPRPGNTEAFF	TGTGCCAGCAGCCCCCGGCCAGGGAACACTGAAGCTTTCTTT